The next 26 T cell receptor beta chains were all read from a single sample in a study of radiotherapy plus CTLA-4 blockade in lung cancer. The method was immunoSEQ multiplex PCR; TCRdb's version includes in-frame clones alone and lacks a portion of them. The repertoire holds fewer than 100,000 clones, with around 80% as singletons. The source material was peripheral blood, sampled from a patient treated with radiotherapy plus ipilimumab. The source is a human donor with non-small cell lung cancer who had stable disease on radiotherapy plus ipilimumab.

The chain recombines TRBV5-4 with TRBJ2-1; D is uncertain. The V gene lost 0 bases and the J gene lost 7 bases, with 8 bases spanning the gap. Per the germline V gene, CDR1 is SGHNT and CDR2 is YYREEE (reference sequence). There are 13 residues in the CDR3. The chain's CDR3 is CASSLEKRNEQFF. The DNA for the CDR3 is TGTGCCAGCAGCTTGGAAAAAAGAAATGAGCAGTTCTTC.

The V and J genes are TRBV7-6 and TRBJ1-2; 9 positions match TRBD1. Germline assignment: CDR1 SGHVS and CDR2 FNYEAQ. The CDR3 consists of 14 residues. Trimming at V came to 5 bases and at J to 6 bases, leaving 7 bases not matched to a gene. The chain's CDR3 is CASSAGTGQDGYTF. In nucleotides, the CDR3 is TGTGCCAGCAGCGCCGGGACAGGGCAAGATGGCTACACCTTC. Based on the CDR3 plus reference TRBV7-6 and TRBJ1-2, the full variable domain is GAGVSQSPRYKVTKRGQDVALRCDPISGHVSLYWYRQALGQGPEFLTYFNYEAQQDKSGLPNDRFSAERPEGSISTLTIQRTEQRDSAMYRCASSAGTGQDGYTFGSGTRLTVV.

The V gene is TRBV30, the J gene TRBJ1-2, with D hard to call. The germline V gene has CDR1 GTSNPN and CDR2 SVGIG (reference sequence). The CDR3 is made up of 16 amino acids. The V gene lost 4 bases and the J gene lost 6 bases, with 24 bases spanning the gap. The CDR3: CAWILSELIGKDGYTF. The CDR3, as DNA: TGTGCCTGGATTTTGTCGGAACTCATAGGCAAGGATGGCTACACCTTC.

This clone was seen a few times. The chain links TRBV5-1 to TRBJ2-5; tentatively, D is TRBD1 or TRBD2 (6 bases each). Germline assignment: CDR1 SGHRS and CDR2 YFSETQ. V was clipped by 3 bases and J by 5 bases, with 14 bases between them. This CDR3 region has 14 residues. The CDR3 nucleotides are TGCGCCAGCAGCTCGGGACTCCAGGGGGAGACCCAGTACTTC. Amino acids: CASSSGLQGETQYF.

This clone was counted once. This chain uses TRBV6-1 with TRBJ1-6, with D perhaps matching TRBD1 (6 bases). The CDR3 sequence is 14 residues long. V gave up 5 bases and J gave up 9 bases, with 14 bases separating them. Germline V gene sequence: CDR1 MNHNS, CDR2 SASEGT. The CDR3 DNA sequence: TGTGCCAGCAGTTATTCAGGGGACGGTTCACCCCTCCACTTT. Translating it yields CASSYSGDGSPLHF.

The genes are TRBV28 and TRBJ2-2, with D unclear. This CDR3 spans 14 amino acids. The V and J ends lost 3 bases and 9 bases respectively, with 14 bases between them. Germline values: CDR1 MDHEN, CDR2 SYDVKM. CDR3 amino acids: CASSLALTSRELFF. CDR3 bases: TGTGCCAGCAGTTTGGCCCTGACGTCCAGGGAGCTGTTTTTT.

This chain joins TRBV6-5 and TRBJ1-2; 11 nucleotides line up with TRBD1. Germline CDR1 reads MNHEY; CDR2 reads SVGAGI. V was clipped by 4 bases and J by 6 bases; unmatched bases: 10. The CDR3 is 16 residues long. The CDR3 here is CASSSIGQGAQDGYTF. The CDR3 region has the DNA TGTGCCAGCAGTTCCATCGGACAGGGGGCGCAGGATGGCTACACCTTC.

The chain joins TRBV15 to TRBJ2-3; 7 positions agree with TRBD1. Germline V gene sequence: CDR1 LNHNV, CDR2 YYDKDF (reference sequence). The junction had 3 bases not matched to a gene; V was cut back by 1 base and J by 2 bases. This CDR3 region has 15 residues. CDR3 DNA: TGTGCCACCAGCAGAGGGGACAGAGTCACAGATACGCAGTATTTT. This gives the protein CATSRGDRVTDTQYF.

V is TRBV4-1 and J is TRBJ2-7, with 7 positions matching TRBD1. Trimming cost V 1 base and J 2 bases; bases outside gene matches: 14. Germline V lookup: CDR1 MGHRA, CDR2 YSYEKL. This CDR3 contains 18 residues. CDR3 in DNA: TGCGCCAGCAGCCAAGGGCCCGGCCCTTGGGGACAGACCTACGAGCAGTACTTC. Protein product: CASSQGPGPWGQTYEQYF.

This clone was counted only a few times. The chain combines TRBV28 with TRBJ1-2, with D maybe TRBD1 (6 bases). Trimming took 7 bases from V and 3 from J, leaving 12 bases between them. Germline V CDR1 and CDR2: MDHEN, SYDVKM. The CDR3 is 13 residues long. The CDR3 DNA follows: TGTGCCAGCAATGCGGGGGCACACTATGGCTACACCTTC. Translation: CASNAGAHYGYTF.

The CDR3 region is CAISEGSRDRGNEQFF. The CDR3 region has the DNA TGTGCCATCAGTGAGGGGTCCCGGGACAGGGGTAATGAGCAGTTCTTC. The chain carries TRBV10-3 and TRBJ2-1, with 10 bases lining up with TRBD1. CDR1 is ENHRY, CDR2 SYGVKD, per germline. CDR3 length: 16 residues. The trim removed 2 bases at V and 7 bases at J, leaving 8 bases unmatched.

This chain links TRBV27 with TRBJ2-2, with D maybe TRBD1 (5 bases). The CDR3 spans 14 residues. Germline lookup yields CDR1 MNHEY and CDR2 SMNVEV (reference sequence). Between the trimmed V and J ends, which lost 5 bases and 1 base, there was a span of 8 bases. This chain's CDR3 is CASSSDRNTGELFF. DNA of the CDR3: TGTGCCAGCAGTAGCGACAGGAACACCGGGGAGCTGTTTTTT.

About this clone: In the same sample, other DNA sequences code for this CDR3. The chain uses TRBV10-3 and TRBJ2-5; tentative D call: TRBD2 (5 bases). V was pared by 3 bases and J by 0 bases, with 8 bases between. CDR1 and CDR2 from the germline V gene are ENHRY and SYGVKD. The CDR3 sequence is 14 residues long. The CDR3 is CAISELGDQETQYF. CDR3 in DNA: TGTGCCATCAGTGAACTCGGGGACCAAGAGACCCAGTACTTC.

The CDR3 DNA is TGTGCCAGCAGCGCCCAGGGGATTAATGAAAAACTGTTTTTT. Encoded protein: CASSAQGINEKLFF. The V call is TRBV9, the J call TRBJ1-4; the D gene is possibly TRBD1 (6 bases). The germline V gene encodes CDR1 SGDLS and CDR2 YYNGEE. The CDR3 contains 14 residues. V gave up 3 bases and J gave up 4 bases, with 10 bases separating them.

V gene TRBV5-1 combines with J gene TRBJ2-7; 7 positions agree with TRBD2. The CDR3 extends over 18 amino acids. Germline CDR1 reads SGHRS; CDR2 reads YFSETQ. V shed 0 bases and J 3 bases; nucleotides not matched to a gene: 15. CDR3 sequence (DNA): TGCGCCAGCAGCTTGGCCTTAGAGGGAGGGAGGTTTAGCTACGAGCAGTACTTC. Encoded protein: CASSLALEGGRFSYEQYF.

V usage is TRBV6-5 and J usage is TRBJ1-1; perhaps TRBD1 as D (5 bases). This CDR3 is built from 14 residues. The germline V gene encodes CDR1 MNHEY and CDR2 SVGAGI. With 2 bases removed from V and 1 base from J, the gap between germline ends came to 8 bases. The CDR3 sequence is CASSYKGANTEAFF. CDR3 sequence (DNA): TGTGCCAGCAGTTACAAAGGGGCGAACACTGAAGCTTTCTTT.

V usage is TRBV27 and J usage is TRBJ2-4, with 11 bases identical to TRBD2. CDR3 size: 13 residues. CDR1 and CDR2 from the germline V gene are MNHEY and SMNVEV (reference sequence). V gave up 3 bases and J gave up 9 bases; unmatched junction bases: 1. CDR3 nucleotides: TGTGCCAGCAGTTTGGGGACTAGCGGCATTCAGTACTTC. It yields the protein CASSLGTSGIQYF.

This rearrangement joins TRBV7-3 to TRBJ1-5; TRBD1 matches at 7 bases. CDR3 length: 14 residues. Germline V gene lookup returns CDR1 SGHTA and CDR2 FQGTGA. J gave up 6 bases and V 5 bases, and 7 bases lay outside the gene matches. The CDR3 DNA follows: TGTGCCAGCAGCCCCGGGGACAGTGGTCAGCCCCAGCATTTT. Protein sequence: CASSPGDSGQPQHF.

The CDR3 region has the DNA TGCGCCAGCAGCGCTCCGAGTGAGCGGGGGGGCCTAATCCCGCAGTACTTC. Protein sequence: CASSAPSERGGLIPQYF. The chain combines TRBV5-1 with TRBJ2-7; TRBD2 matches 10 bases. Germline lookup yields CDR1 SGHRS and CDR2 YFSETQ. V lost 4 bases to trimming and J lost 9 bases; unmatched junction nucleotides: 19. The length of the CDR3 is 17 residues. Looking up the rest from reference TRBV5-1 and TRBJ2-7 gives the full variable domain: KAGVTQTPRYLIKTRGQQVTLSCSPISGHRSVSWYQQTPGQGLQFLFEYFSETQRNKGNFPGRFSGRQFSNSRSEMNVSTLELGDSALYLCASSAPSERGGLIPQYFGPGTRLTVT.

The DNA of the CDR3 is TGTGCCAGTAGTACCCACAAGAAGGGGGGATACGAGCAGTACTTC. It yields the protein CASSTHKKGGYEQYF. The J gene is TRBJ2-7, the V gene TRBV19, with D possibly called TRBD1 or TRBD2 (6 bases each). The V and J ends lost 4 bases and 4 bases respectively, with 17 bases between them. This CDR3 comprises 15 residues. The germline V gene has CDR1 LNHDA and CDR2 SQIVND (reference sequence).

The chain couples TRBV5-1 to TRBJ2-7, with D possibly being TRBD1 (6 bases). Per the germline V gene, CDR1 is SGHRS and CDR2 is YFSETQ. CDR3 length: 14 amino acids. V lost 2 bases to trimming and J lost 7 bases, with 16 bases between them. This CDR3 reads CASSLTGPTGEQYF. As DNA, the CDR3 is TGCGCCAGCAGCTTAACAGGCCCCACAGGGGAGCAGTACTTC. Together with reference TRBV5-1 and TRBJ2-7, the CDR3 gives the full variable domain: KAGVTQTPRYLIKTRGQQVTLSCSPISGHRSVSWYQQTPGQGLQFLFEYFSETQRNKGNFPGRFSGRQFSNSRSEMNVSTLELGDSALYLCASSLTGPTGEQYFGPGTRLTVT.

The CDR3 is CASSVTGWTEAFF. In nucleotides, the CDR3 is TGTGCCAGTAGTGTTACAGGGTGGACTGAAGCTTTCTTT. The V call is TRBV19, the J call TRBJ1-1, with D possibly TRBD1 on 6 matching bases. The CDR3 runs 13 residues. Germline values: CDR1 LNHDA, CDR2 SQIVND (reference sequence). V lost 5 bases, J lost 5 bases, and 12 bases lay in between.

V gene TRBV7-8 combines with J gene TRBJ1-4, with 8 bases lining up with TRBD1. This CDR3 comprises 14 residues. V gave up 6 bases and J gave up 8 bases; unmatched junction bases: 8. The germline V gene has CDR1 SGHVS and CDR2 FQNEAQ. CDR3 in DNA: TGTGCCAGCAGTTACGGACAGGGAAAAGAAAAACTGTTTTTT. It translates to CASSYGQGKEKLFF.

The chain has TRBV5-4 and TRBJ2-1; D ambiguous. The CDR3 is 15 amino acids. V was pared by 0 bases and J by 5 bases, with 12 bases between. Germline lookup yields CDR1 SGHNT and CDR2 YYREEE (reference sequence). The chain's CDR3 is CASSLEPASNNEQFF. Written as DNA, the CDR3 is TGTGCCAGCAGCTTGGAGCCAGCTTCGAACAATGAGCAGTTCTTC.

The chain uses TRBV7-9 and TRBJ2-1; 8 bases match TRBD2. The CDR3 runs 14 residues. Per germline, CDR1 SEHNR and CDR2 FQNEAQ (reference sequence). Trimming at V came to 7 bases and at J to 3 bases, leaving 5 bases not matched to a gene. CDR3 loop: CASTASGYYNEQFF. The CDR3 coding sequence is TGTGCCAGCACCGCTAGCGGGTACTACAATGAGCAGTTCTTC.

The rearrangement uses TRBV11-2 and TRBJ1-1, with unresolved D. From germline, CDR1 is SGHAT and CDR2 FQNNGV. The V end was cut by 1 base, the J end by 4 bases, with 10 bases between. The CDR3 totals 14 residues. CDR3 residues: CASSLVMGSTEAFF. CDR3 nucleotides: TGTGCCAGCAGCTTAGTAATGGGGAGCACTGAAGCTTTCTTT.